The source of this TCR beta chain is a study of shared clonotypes between healthy human individuals. The overall study: The study enrolled a couple of women and a few men aged 18 to 49.

In the study's own analysis: Filtering of immunoSEQ junctional sequences could not match full-length read filtering. The repertoire was sequenced with immunoSEQ multiplex PCR; TCRdb's copy has only in-frame clones and lacks some. V, J and clone size are taken as reported in that table, and D and trimming were inferred from the DNA itself. The data show hundreds of thousands of clones, approximately 96% seen once. As for this clone: Other DNA sequences in the sample encode the same CDR3.

There are 13 residues in the CDR3. The germline V gene encodes CDR1 MGHRA and CDR2 YSYEKL. The V end was cut by 1 base, the J end by 8 bases, with 9 bases between. Naivety among CD8 cells was defined by CD45RO negativity and positive CCR7 selection, thereby excluding terminally differentiated effector memory CD45RA+ cells. The healthy adult donors were HIV-negative and reported no recent acute infections or vaccinations. The donors, all of them Caucasian adults, lived in Nashville, Tennessee. This chain joins TRBV4-1 and TRBJ2-1, with D possibly TRBD2 on 6 matching bases. Sequences were obtained from naive CD8+ T cells sorted from blood. The TCR originated in a woman in her twenties or thirties in good health. The CDR3 spells CASSQVEGHEQFF. CDR3 bases: TGCGCCAGCAGCCAAGTGGAGGGCCATGAGCAGTTCTTC.